These T cell receptor beta chains were read from a single sample in a study of somatic mutations in cytotoxic T cells in rheumatoid arthritis. Produced via immunoSEQ multiplex PCR; TCRdb's table is partial and in-frame only. In the table there are about 10,000 clones, 80% of which are singletons. Sequenced sample: CD8+ T cells sorted from blood. The receptors derive from an adult with rheumatoid arthritis. Each CDR3 is given with its conserved first and last residue. The D gene is left open where the match is weak. Expanded clones get a size class; other rows say once, few or many, or leave the size out.

clone size	V gene	J gene	D gene	CDR3 DNA	CDR3 protein
.	TRBV7-9	TRBJ2-3	TRBD2	TGTGCCAGCGAACGGGGGGTGGATACGCAGTATTTT	CASERGVDTQYF
.	TRBV28	TRBJ2-7	.	TGTGCCAGCAGTTTGACGGCATTTTACGAGCAGTACTTC	CASSLTAFYEQYF
.	TRBV5-6	TRBJ2-7	.	TGTGCCAGCAGCTTGGCCACAGGCCTGTCCTCCTACGAGCAGTACTTC	CASSLATGLSSYEQYF
few	TRBV19	TRBJ2-7	TRBD1	TGTGCCTCCACCGCGGCGACAGGGGCCGCCTACGAGCAGTACTTC	CASTAATGAAYEQYF
once	TRBV6-6	TRBJ2-4	.	TGTGCCAGCAGTTACGTGTTGGCCAAAAACATTCAGTACTTC	CASSYVLAKNIQYF
few	TRBV11-2	TRBJ2-1	TRBD2	TGTGCCAGCAGCTCGACCCCGACTAGCGGGGGGAACAATGAGCAGTTCTTC	CASSSTPTSGGNNEQFF
.	TRBV19	TRBJ1-5	TRBD1	TGTGCCAGTAGTATCACGACAGGGTATAGCAATCAGCCCCAGCATTTT	CASSITTGYSNQPQHF
few	TRBV7-2	TRBJ2-2	.	TGTGCCAGCAGCTTTACCGGGGGGAACACCGGGGAGCTGTTTTTT	CASSFTGGNTGELFF
.	TRBV28	TRBJ2-1	.	TGTGCCAGCAGTTCCCCCAGGGCCTTAGGGCACAAAAGCTCCTACAATGAGCAGTTCTTC	CASSSPRALGHKSSYNEQFF
.	TRBV29-1	TRBJ1-3	.	TGCAGCGTTGAAGATAAGAACGGACACTCTGGAAACACCATATATTTT	CSVEDKNGHSGNTIYF
.	TRBV6-1	TRBJ2-1	TRBD2	TGTGCCAGCAGCGAAGCGGGACTGCTTAGCTCCTACAATGAGCAGTTCTTC	CASSEAGLLSSYNEQFF
once	TRBV6-9	TRBJ2-7	.	TGTGCCAGCAGGCCCCGGGGATTCCCCTACGAGCAGTACTTC	CASRPRGFPYEQYF
.	TRBV18	TRBJ1-1	.	TGTGCCAGCTCACCACCCTTGACACCGCTTGAAGCTTTCTTT	CASSPPLTPLEAFF
.	TRBV5-6	TRBJ1-1	.	TGTGCCAGCAGCTTGGTACGCGGTACCCCTGAAGCTTTCTTT	CASSLVRGTPEAFF
.	TRBV11-1	TRBJ1-2	.	TGTGCCAGCAGCTTAGGCCCTGACCTGGCCGGGGAGGATGGCTACACCTTC	CASSLGPDLAGEDGYTF
.	TRBV5-8	TRBJ1-6	TRBD1	TGTGCCAGCAGCTACAGGGGCGGTAATTCACCCCTCCACTTT	CASSYRGGNSPLHF
few	TRBV6-1	TRBJ2-3	TRBD2	TGTGCCAGCAGTGGACTAGCGGGGGGGCCAGATACGCAGTATTTT	CASSGLAGGPDTQYF
.	TRBV5-1	TRBJ2-1	.	TGCGCCAGCAGCTGGGGGGGCTCTGAGCAGTTCTTC	CASSWGGSEQFF
.	TRBV5-6	TRBJ2-4	TRBD1	TGTGCCAGCAGCTGGGACAGCAAAAACATTCAGTACTTC	CASSWDSKNIQYF
.	TRBV10-3	TRBJ2-1	.	TGTGCCATCAACCCGGGGCTTAACAATGAGCAGTTCTTC	CAINPGLNNEQFF
.	TRBV7-9	TRBJ2-3	.	TGTGCCAGCAGCTTAGATGGGGGGGCGACAGATACGCAGTATTTT	CASSLDGGATDTQYF
.	TRBV5-6	TRBJ1-5	.	TGTGCCAGCAGCTTGGTACGAGGCAATCAGCCCCAGCATTTT	CASSLVRGNQPQHF
.	TRBV5-8	TRBJ2-3	.	TGTGCCAGCAGCTTTAGTCAGGGCCCTAGCACAGATACGCAGTATTTT	CASSFSQGPSTDTQYF
few	TRBV28	TRBJ1-2	.	TGTGCCAGCAGTTTCTCGAGTTGGGGAGTGGGTGGCTACACCTTC	CASSFSSWGVGGYTF
once	TRBV19	TRBJ1-2	.	TGTGCCAGTAGTATCGTCGGGGAGGGCTATGGCTACACCTTC	CASSIVGEGYGYTF
.	TRBV20-1	TRBJ2-1	.	TGCAGTGCTAGTGAGTTAAATGAGCAGTTCTTC	CSASELNEQFF
once	TRBV7-3	TRBJ2-1	TRBD2	TGTGCCAGCAGCCTACTAGCGGGGGGGAGCAATGAGCAGTTCTTC	CASSLLAGGSNEQFF
medium-sized	TRBV2	TRBJ2-1	.	TGTGCCAGCACACTGGCGGGACTGTACAATGAGCAGTTCTTC	CASTLAGLYNEQFF